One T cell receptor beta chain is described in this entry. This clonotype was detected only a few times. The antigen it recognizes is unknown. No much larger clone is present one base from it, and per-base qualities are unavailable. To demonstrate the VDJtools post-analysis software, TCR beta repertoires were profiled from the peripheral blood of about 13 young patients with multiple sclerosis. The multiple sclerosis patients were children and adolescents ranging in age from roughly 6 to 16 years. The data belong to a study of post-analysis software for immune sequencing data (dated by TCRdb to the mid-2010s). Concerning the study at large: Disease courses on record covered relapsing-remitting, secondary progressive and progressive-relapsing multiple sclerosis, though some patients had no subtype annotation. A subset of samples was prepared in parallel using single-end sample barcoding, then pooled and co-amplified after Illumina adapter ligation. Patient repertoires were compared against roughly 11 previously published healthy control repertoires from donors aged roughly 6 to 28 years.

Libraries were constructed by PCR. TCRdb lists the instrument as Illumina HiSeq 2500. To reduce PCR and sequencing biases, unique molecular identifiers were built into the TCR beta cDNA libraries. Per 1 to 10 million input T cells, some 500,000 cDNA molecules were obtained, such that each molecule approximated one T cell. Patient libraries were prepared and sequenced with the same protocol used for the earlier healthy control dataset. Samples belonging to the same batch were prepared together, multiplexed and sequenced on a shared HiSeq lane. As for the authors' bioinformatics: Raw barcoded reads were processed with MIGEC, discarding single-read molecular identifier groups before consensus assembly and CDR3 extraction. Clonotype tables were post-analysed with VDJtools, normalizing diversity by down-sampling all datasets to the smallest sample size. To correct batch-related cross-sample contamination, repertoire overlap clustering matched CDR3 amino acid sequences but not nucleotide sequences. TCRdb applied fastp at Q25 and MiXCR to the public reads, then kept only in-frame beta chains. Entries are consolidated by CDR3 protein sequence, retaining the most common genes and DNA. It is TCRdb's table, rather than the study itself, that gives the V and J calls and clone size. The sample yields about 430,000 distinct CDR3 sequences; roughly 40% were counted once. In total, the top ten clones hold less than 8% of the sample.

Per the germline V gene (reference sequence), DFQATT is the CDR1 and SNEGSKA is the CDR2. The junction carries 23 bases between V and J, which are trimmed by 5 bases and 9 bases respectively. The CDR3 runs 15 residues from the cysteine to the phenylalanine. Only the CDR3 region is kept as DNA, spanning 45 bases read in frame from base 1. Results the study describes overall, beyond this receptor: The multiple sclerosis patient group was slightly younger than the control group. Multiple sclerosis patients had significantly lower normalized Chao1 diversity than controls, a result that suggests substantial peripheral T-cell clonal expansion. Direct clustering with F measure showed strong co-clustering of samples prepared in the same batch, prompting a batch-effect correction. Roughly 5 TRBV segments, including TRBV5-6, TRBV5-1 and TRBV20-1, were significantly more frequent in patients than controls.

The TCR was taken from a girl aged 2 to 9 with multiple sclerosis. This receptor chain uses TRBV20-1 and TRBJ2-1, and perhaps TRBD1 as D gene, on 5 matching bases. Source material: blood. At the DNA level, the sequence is TGCAGTGCTGGCGGCGTCAGGGATACCGTGGGTGAGCAGTTCTTC. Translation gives CSAGGVRDTVGEQFF.